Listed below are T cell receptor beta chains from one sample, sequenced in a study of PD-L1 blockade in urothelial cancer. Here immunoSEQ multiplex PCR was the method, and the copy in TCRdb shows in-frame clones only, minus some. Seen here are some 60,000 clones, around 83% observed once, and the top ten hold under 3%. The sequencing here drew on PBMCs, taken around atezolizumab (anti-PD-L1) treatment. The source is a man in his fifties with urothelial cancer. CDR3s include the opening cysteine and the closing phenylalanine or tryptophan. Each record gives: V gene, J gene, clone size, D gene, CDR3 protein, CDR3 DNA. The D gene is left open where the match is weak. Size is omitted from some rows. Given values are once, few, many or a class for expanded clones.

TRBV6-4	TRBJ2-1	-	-	CASSDSWAQTWHEQFF	TGTGCCAGCAGTGACTCGTGGGCCCAAACCTGGCATGAGCAGTTCTTC
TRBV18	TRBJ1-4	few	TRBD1	CASSPRPGGNEKLFF	TGTGCCAGCTCACCACGGCCAGGGGGTAATGAAAAACTGTTTTTT
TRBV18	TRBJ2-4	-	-	CASSEQVSKNIQYF	TGTGCCAGCTCCGAACAGGTTTCCAAAAACATTCAGTACTTC
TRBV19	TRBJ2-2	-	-	CASSITRIFTGELFF	TGTGCCAGTAGTATAACTAGGATCTTTACCGGGGAGCTGTTTTTT
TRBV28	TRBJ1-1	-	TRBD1	CASSRDREFGTEAFF	TGTGCCAGCAGCCGGGACAGGGAATTTGGGACTGAAGCTTTCTTT
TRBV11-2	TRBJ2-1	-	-	CASSLSGFGSYNEQFF	TGTGCCAGCAGCCTCAGCGGGTTCGGCTCCTACAATGAGCAGTTCTTC
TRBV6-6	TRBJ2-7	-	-	CASSYLASTFPEQYF	TGTGCCAGCAGTTACTTAGCCAGCACCTTCCCCGAGCAGTACTTC
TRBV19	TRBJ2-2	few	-	CASCRQSNTGELFF	TGTGCCAGTTGTCGACAGTCGAACACCGGGGAGCTGTTTTTT
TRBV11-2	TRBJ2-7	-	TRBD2	CASSPVAGGTYEQYF	TGTGCCAGCAGCCCAGTAGCGGGAGGAACCTACGAGCAGTACTTC
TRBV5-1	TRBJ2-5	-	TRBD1	CASSRDRGLETQYF	TGCGCCAGCAGCCGGGACAGGGGGCTGGAGACCCAGTACTTC
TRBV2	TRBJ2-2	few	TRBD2	CASKRTSGTGELFF	TGTGCCAGCAAGCGGACTAGCGGGACCGGGGAGCTGTTTTTT
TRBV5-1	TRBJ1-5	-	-	CASSPGGAGQPQHF	TGCGCCAGCAGCCCTGGGGGGGCAGGTCAGCCCCAGCATTTT
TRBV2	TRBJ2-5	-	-	CASSLAVQETQYF	TGTGCCAGCAGTTTAGCGGTCCAAGAGACCCAGTACTTC
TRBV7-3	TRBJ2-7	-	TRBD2	CASSPNPPSGSFPEQYF	TGTGCCAGCAGCCCCAACCCTCCTAGCGGGAGTTTCCCCGAGCAGTACTTC
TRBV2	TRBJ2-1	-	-	CASRGGGEQFF	TGTGCCAGCAGGGGGGGTGGTGAGCAGTTCTTC
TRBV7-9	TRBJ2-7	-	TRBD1	CASSGDRGRDEQYF	TGTGCCAGCAGCGGAGACAGGGGGCGAGACGAGCAGTACTTC
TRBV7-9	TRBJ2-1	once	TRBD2	CASRRTGTSYNEQFF	TGTGCCAGCAGGAGGACCGGGACTAGCTACAATGAGCAGTTCTTC
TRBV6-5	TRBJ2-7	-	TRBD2	CASRTTSGRSYEQYF	TGTGCCAGCAGAACGACTAGCGGGAGGAGCTACGAGCAGTACTTC
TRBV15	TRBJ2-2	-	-	CATSGRLENTGELFF	TGTGCCACGAGCGGGCGACTAGAGAACACCGGGGAGCTGTTTTTT
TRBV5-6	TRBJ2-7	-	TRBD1	CASSTKTGVWYEQYF	TGTGCCAGCAGCACTAAGACAGGGGTTTGGTACGAGCAGTACTTC
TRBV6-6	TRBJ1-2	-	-	CASSSNNRRTDYGYTF	TGTGCCAGCAGTTCCAACAACCGCCGGACAGACTATGGCTACACCTTC
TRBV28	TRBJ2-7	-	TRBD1	CASRDRVLHEQYF	TGTGCCAGCAGGGACAGGGTACTCCACGAGCAGTACTTC
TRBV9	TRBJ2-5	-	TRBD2	CASSVEAGAGKQETQYF	TGTGCCAGCAGCGTAGAAGCGGGAGCGGGGAAGCAAGAGACCCAGTACTTC
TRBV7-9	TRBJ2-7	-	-	CASRGSGGSYEQYF	TGTGCCAGCAGAGGTTCCGGGGGCTCCTACGAGCAGTACTTC
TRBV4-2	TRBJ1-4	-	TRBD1	CASGETGDNEKLFF	TGTGCCAGCGGGGAGACAGGGGATAATGAAAAACTGTTTTTT
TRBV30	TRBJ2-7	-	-	CACKTKDRYEQYF	TGTGCCTGCAAGACTAAGGACAGATACGAGCAGTACTTC
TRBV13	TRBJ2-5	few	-	CASSLDIWETQYF	TGTGCCAGCAGCCTGGACATCTGGGAGACCCAGTACTTC
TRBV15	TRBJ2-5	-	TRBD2	CATTTGTSTYQETQYF	TGTGCCACAACGACCGGGACTAGTACGTACCAAGAGACCCAGTACTTC
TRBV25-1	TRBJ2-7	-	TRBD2	CASSESGGRALEQYF	TGTGCCAGCAGTGAATCGGGCGGGAGGGCCCTCGAGCAGTACTTC
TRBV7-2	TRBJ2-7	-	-	CASSLSQASGEQYF	TGTGCCAGCAGCTTAAGTCAAGCGTCGGGCGAGCAGTACTTC
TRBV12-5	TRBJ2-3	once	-	CASGTGHTDTQYF	TGTGCTAGTGGAACAGGACACACAGATACGCAGTATTTT
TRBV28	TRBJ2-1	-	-	CASSFQQGRTNNEQFF	TGTGCCAGCAGTTTTCAACAGGGTAGAACTAACAATGAGCAGTTCTTC
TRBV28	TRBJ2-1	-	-	CASSAYYNEQFF	TGTGCCAGCAGTGCGTACTACAATGAGCAGTTCTTC
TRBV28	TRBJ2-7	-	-	CASSLTWAGDFDEQYF	TGTGCCAGCAGTTTAACGTGGGCTGGGGACTTCGACGAGCAGTACTTC
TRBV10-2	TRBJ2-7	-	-	CASSYNPFSSYEQYF	TGCGCCAGCAGTTACAACCCTTTCAGCTCCTACGAGCAGTACTTC
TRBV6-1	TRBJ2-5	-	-	CASILETQYF	TGTGCCAGCATTCTCGAGACCCAGTACTTC
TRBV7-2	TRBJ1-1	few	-	CASRGRGAEAFF	TGTGCCAGCAGAGGGCGGGGGGCTGAAGCTTTCTTT
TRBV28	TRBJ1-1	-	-	CASRTSGLLNTEAFF	TGTGCCAGCAGGACGAGCGGACTATTGAACACTGAAGCTTTCTTT
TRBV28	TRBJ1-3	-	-	CASTPSGVTGNTIYF	TGTGCCAGCACCCCCTCGGGGGTTACTGGAAACACCATATATTTT
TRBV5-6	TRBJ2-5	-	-	CASSLPGTSQETQYF	TGTGCCAGCAGCTTGCCCGGGACAAGCCAAGAGACCCAGTACTTC
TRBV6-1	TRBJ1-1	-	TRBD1	CASSPGTVVLEAFF	TGTGCCAGCAGCCCCGGGACAGTGGTACTTGAAGCTTTCTTT
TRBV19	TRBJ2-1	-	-	CASTSGSGYNEQFF	-
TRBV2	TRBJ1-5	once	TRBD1	CASKGQVNQPQHF	TGTGCCAGCAAAGGACAGGTTAATCAGCCCCAGCATTTT
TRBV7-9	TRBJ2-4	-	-	CASERGDIQYF	TGTGCCAGCGAAAGAGGAGACATTCAGTACTTC
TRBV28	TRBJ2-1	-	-	CASGRGSSYNEQFF	TGTGCCAGCGGAAGAGGGAGCTCCTACAATGAGCAGTTCTTC
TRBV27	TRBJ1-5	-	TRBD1	CASRGQGGQPQHF	TGTGCCAGCAGGGGACAGGGAGGTCAGCCCCAGCATTTT
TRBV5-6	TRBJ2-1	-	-	CASSLVGGRESYNEQFF	TGTGCCAGCAGCTTGGTAGGAGGGAGAGAATCCTACAATGAGCAGTTCTTC
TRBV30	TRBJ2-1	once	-	CAWSVRRSSYNEQFF	TGTGCCTGGAGTGTACGGCGGAGCTCCTACAATGAGCAGTTCTTC
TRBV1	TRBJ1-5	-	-	CTSSQTKDRRGQPQHF	TGCACCAGCAGCCAAACCAAGGACAGGCGGGGACAGCCCCAGCATTTT
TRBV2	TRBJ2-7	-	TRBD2	CASSDPGLAEAYEQYF	TGTGCCAGCAGTGACCCTGGACTAGCCGAGGCGTACGAGCAGTACTTC
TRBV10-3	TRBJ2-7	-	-	CAISERGYEQYF	TGTGCCATCAGTGAGAGGGGATACGAGCAGTACTTC
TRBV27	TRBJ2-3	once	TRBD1	CASSKSGQGYGTQYF	TGTGCCAGCAGTAAATCGGGACAGGGGTATGGTACGCAGTATTTT